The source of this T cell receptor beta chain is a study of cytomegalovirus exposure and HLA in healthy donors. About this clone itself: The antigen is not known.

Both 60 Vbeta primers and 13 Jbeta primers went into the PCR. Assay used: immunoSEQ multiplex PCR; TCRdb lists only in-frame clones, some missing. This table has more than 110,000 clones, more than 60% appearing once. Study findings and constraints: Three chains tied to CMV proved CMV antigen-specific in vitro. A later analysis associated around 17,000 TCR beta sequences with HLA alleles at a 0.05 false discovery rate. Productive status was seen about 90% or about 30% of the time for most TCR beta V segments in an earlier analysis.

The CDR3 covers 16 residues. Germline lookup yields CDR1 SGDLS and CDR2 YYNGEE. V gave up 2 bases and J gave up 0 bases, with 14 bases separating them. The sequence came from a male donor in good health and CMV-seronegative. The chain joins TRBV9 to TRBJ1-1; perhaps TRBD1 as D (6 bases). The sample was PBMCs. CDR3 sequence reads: CASSVRGGALNTEAFF. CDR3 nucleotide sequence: TGTGCCAGCAGCGTGAGGGGGGGGGCCCTGAACACTGAAGCTTTCTTT.